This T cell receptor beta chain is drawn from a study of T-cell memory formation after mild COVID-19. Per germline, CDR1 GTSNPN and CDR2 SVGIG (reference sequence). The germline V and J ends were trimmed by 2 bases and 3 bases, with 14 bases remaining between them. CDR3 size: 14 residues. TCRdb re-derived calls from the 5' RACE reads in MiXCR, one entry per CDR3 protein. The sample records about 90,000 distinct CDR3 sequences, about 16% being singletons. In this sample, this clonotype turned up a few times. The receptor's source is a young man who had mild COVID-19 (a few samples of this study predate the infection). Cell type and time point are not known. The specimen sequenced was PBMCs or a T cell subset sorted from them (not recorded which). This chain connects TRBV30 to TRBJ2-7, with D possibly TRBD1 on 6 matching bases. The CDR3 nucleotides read TGTGCCTGGAGTAAGCCGGGACAAGGCTACGAGCAGTACTTC. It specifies CAWSKPGQGYEQYF.